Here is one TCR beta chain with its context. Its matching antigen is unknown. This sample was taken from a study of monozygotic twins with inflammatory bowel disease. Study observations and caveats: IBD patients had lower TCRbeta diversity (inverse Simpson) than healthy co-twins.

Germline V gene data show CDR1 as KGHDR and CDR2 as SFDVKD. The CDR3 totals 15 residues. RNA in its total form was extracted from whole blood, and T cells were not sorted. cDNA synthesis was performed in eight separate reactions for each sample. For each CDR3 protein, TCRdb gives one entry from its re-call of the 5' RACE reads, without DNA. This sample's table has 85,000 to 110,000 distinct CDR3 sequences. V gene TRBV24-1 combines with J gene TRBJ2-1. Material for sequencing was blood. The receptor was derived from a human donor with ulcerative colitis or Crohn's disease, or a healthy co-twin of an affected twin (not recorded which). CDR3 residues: CATSMTGNSYNEQFF.